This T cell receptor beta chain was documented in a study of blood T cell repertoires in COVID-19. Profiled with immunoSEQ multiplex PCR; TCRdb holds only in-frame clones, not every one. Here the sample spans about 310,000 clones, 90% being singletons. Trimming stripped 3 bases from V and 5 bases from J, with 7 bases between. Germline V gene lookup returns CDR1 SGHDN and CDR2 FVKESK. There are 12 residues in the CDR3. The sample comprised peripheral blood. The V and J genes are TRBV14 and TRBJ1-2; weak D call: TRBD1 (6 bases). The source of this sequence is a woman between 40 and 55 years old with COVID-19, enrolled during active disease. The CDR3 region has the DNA TGTGCCAGCAGCCAGGGGGCTTATGGCTACACCTTC. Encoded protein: CASSQGAYGYTF.